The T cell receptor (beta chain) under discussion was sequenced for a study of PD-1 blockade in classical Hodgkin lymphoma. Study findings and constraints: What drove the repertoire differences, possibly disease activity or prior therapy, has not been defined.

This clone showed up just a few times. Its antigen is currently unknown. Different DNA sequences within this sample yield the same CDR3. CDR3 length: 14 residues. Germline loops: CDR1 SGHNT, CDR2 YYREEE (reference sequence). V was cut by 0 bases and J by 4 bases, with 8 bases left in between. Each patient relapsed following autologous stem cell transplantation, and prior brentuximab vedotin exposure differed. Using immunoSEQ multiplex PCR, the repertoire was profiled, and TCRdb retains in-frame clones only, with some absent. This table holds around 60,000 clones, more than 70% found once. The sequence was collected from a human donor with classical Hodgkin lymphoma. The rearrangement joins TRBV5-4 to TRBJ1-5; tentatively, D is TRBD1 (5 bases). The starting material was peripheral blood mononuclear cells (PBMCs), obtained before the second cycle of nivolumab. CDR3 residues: CASSLDRTNQPQHF. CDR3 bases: TGTGCCAGCAGCTTGGACAGGACGAATCAGCCCCAGCATTTT. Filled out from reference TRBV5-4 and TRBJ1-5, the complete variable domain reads ETGVTQSPTHLIKTRGQQVTLRCSSQSGHNTVSWYQQALGQGPQFIFQYYREEENGRGNFPPRFSGLQFPNYSSELNVNALELDDSALYLCASSLDRTNQPQHFGDGTRLSIL.